This T cell receptor beta chain was recorded in a study of blood T cells in healthy people across ages. The CDR3 totals 12 residues. Germline CDR1 is DFQATT and CDR2 is SNEGSKA (reference sequence). Between the trimmed V and J ends, which lost 2 bases and 3 bases, there was a span of 8 bases. PCR was performed a second time for about 7 to 11 cycles using a sample-barcoded 5' primer and a J-beta primer mix. The yield of each sample was at least 2.5 million CDR3-containing paired-end reads. TCRdb called the 5' RACE reads again in MiXCR, with one record for every CDR3 protein. The sample yields more than 500,000 distinct CDR3 sequences, about 29% seen once. This clonotype was seen more than once but under ten times. This sample was shared with a second study, whose subject was T cells of mothers and their children. From that second work: A few healthy Caucasian mothers gave samples, and so did their six children.

The clonotype originates from a boy aged 2 to 10 in good health. Sequenced material: blood. The rearrangement uses TRBV20-1 and TRBJ2-7; D uncertain. As DNA, the CDR3 is TGCAGTGCTAGAATGACTGACTACGAGCAGTACTTC. It translates to CSARMTDYEQYF.